This T cell receptor (beta chain) was documented in a study of shared clonotypes between healthy human individuals. Whole-study context: The people who gave samples were two women and three men aged 18 to 49.

Regarding the study as a whole: The sharing of around 5% of naive CD4 clonotypes was seen across a few donors. In the sorted subsets, rarefaction showed sequencing was incomplete despite large depth.

Note on this clone: Its antigen is still unknown.

The CDR3 is made up of 16 amino acids. The protocol was immunoSEQ multiplex PCR, while the TCRdb copy is restricted to in-frame clones and leaves out a portion. The data show about 600,000 clones, with almost 97% seen just once and 0.045% to 0.06% held by the top ten. Sequencing was performed on naive CD4+ T cells sorted from blood. The subset denotes: CD45RA+ positively selected. The receptor was isolated from a woman aged 25-40 years in good health. The chain links TRBV21-1 to TRBJ1-1. TRBV21-1 constitutes a pseudogene. The CDR3 reads CASSKCRNRGFTEAFF. DNA for the CDR3: TGTGCCAGCAGCAAATGCCGGAACCGGGGATTCACTGAAGCTTTCTTT.